Below, 27 T cell receptor beta chains from the same sample are listed, as sequenced in a study of cytomegalovirus exposure and HLA in healthy donors. The study ran its PCR with 60 Vbeta and 13 Jbeta primers. This table comes from immunoSEQ multiplex PCR, and its TCRdb copy is limited to in-frame clones, with some not included. The table lists about 300,000 clones, 75% to 90% of them singletons. Sequenced sample: PBMCs. The receptors stem from a man in his forties or fifties in good health and CMV-seropositive.

This clone turned up a few times. J is TRBJ1-4 and V is TRBV7-6, with 7 bases that match TRBD1. The germline gives CDR1 SGHVS, CDR2 FNYEAQ. J gave up 8 bases and V 5 bases, and 17 bases lay outside the gene matches. There are 17 residues in the CDR3. For the CDR3, the DNA is TGTGCCAGCAGCCCCCACCCAACGGACAGGTCAGAGGAAAAACTGTTTTTT. This translates into CASSPHPTDRSEEKLFF.

The chain uses TRBV2 and TRBJ2-7; 8 positions agree with TRBD2. Germline CDR1 reads SNHLY; CDR2 reads FYNNEI. The CDR3 has 15 amino acids. J lost 2 bases, V lost 6 bases, and 9 bases had no gene match. CDR3 sequence: CASRVEGTRPYEQYF. The CDR3 DNA reads TGTGCCAGCAGAGTGGAGGGGACTAGGCCCTACGAGCAGTACTTC.

This clone was counted a single time. The chain combines TRBV4-1 with TRBJ2-5, with 7 bases lining up with TRBD2. The J call is in doubt because the DNA end fits TRBJ2-7 better. This CDR3 comprises 15 residues. Germline-derived CDR1 and CDR2 are MGHRA and YSYEKL. The CDR3 sequence is CASSQEPSGNYEQYF. The CDR3 DNA reads TGCGCCAGCAGCCAAGAACCTAGCGGTAACTACGAGCAGTACTTC.

V and J are TRBV27 and TRBJ2-7; TRBD2 matches at 11 bases. The CDR3 consists of 14 residues. Per germline, CDR1 MNHEY and CDR2 SMNVEV (reference sequence). V was pared by 5 bases and J by 3 bases, with 3 bases of the junction left unmatched. The CDR3 DNA follows: TGTGCCAGCAGTGAGGGACTAGCGGACTACGAGCAGTACTTC. As protein: CASSEGLADYEQYF.

The chain links TRBV28 to TRBJ2-1, with D maybe TRBD1 (5 bases). The germline V gene encodes CDR1 MDHEN and CDR2 SYDVKM. V lost 7 bases to trimming and J lost 0 bases, with 7 bases between them. This CDR3 comprises 13 residues. The CDR3 DNA is TGTGCCAGCATAAGGGGCTCCTACAATGAGCAGTTCTTC. Translated: CASIRGSYNEQFF.

V and J are TRBV7-9 and TRBJ2-3; TRBD1 is a possible D gene (7 bases). Per the germline V gene, CDR1 is SEHNR and CDR2 is FQNEAQ (reference sequence). V gave up 2 bases and J gave up 0 bases, with 15 bases separating them. The CDR3 spans 17 residues. CDR3 protein: CASSLNGGQLSTDTQYF. The CDR3 DNA is TGTGCCAGCAGCTTAAACGGGGGACAGCTTAGCACAGATACGCAGTATTTT. The variable domain in full, with the rest retrieved from reference TRBV7-9 and TRBJ2-3, is DTGVSQNPRHKITKRGQNVTFRCDPISEHNRLYWYRQTLGQGPEFLTYFQNEAQLEKSRLLSDRFSAERPKGSFSTLEIQRTEQGDSAMYLCASSLNGGQLSTDTQYFGPGTRLTVL.

The chain recombines TRBV7-2 with TRBJ2-1; D call uncertain. There are 13 residues in the CDR3. Trimming took off 8 bases at V and 6 bases at J, with 14 bases between the two ends. Germline lookup yields CDR1 SGHTA and CDR2 FQGNSA. The CDR3 coding sequence is TGTGCCAGCTGCAGGTTTGGCATCAATGAGCAGTTCTTC. Translating it yields CASCRFGINEQFF.

Details on this clone: The identical CDR3 is also encoded by other nucleotide sequences in the sample. This sequence joins TRBV18 and TRBJ1-1; the D is unclear. V dropped 3 bases and J dropped 4 bases, with 9 bases sitting between them. CDR1 is KGHSH and CDR2 is LQKENI in the germline V gene. The CDR3 length is 13 residues. The DNA of the CDR3 is TGTGCCAGCTCACCGACGGGGAGCACTGAAGCTTTCTTT. Protein: CASSPTGSTEAFF. Variable domain in full (rest from reference TRBV18 and TRBJ1-1): NAGVMQNPRHLVRRRGQEARLRCSPMKGHSHVYWYRQLPEEGLKFMVYLQKENIIDESGMPKERFSAEFPKEGPSILRIQQVVRGDSAAYFCASSPTGSTEAFFGQGTRLTVV.

The chain has TRBV29-1 and TRBJ2-7; D is possibly TRBD2 (5 bases). With 5 bases removed from V and 0 bases from J, the gap between germline ends came to 11 bases. The CDR3 is made up of 13 amino acids. Germline values: CDR1 SQVTM, CDR2 ANQGSEA. CDR3 amino acids: CSVRLGSSYEQYF. CDR3 in DNA: TGCAGCGTTCGGTTAGGGAGCTCCTACGAGCAGTACTTC.

The V call is TRBV18, the J call TRBJ1-2; D possibly corresponds to TRBD1 (5 bases). Trimming pared 2 bases from V and 0 bases from J, leaving 16 bases between. This CDR3 is built from 17 residues. CDR1 and CDR2 (germline): KGHSH, LQKENI. DNA for the CDR3: TGTGCCAGCTCACCATTGACAGCCGGGACTACTAACTATGGCTACACCTTC. This translates into CASSPLTAGTTNYGYTF.

The genes are TRBV4-2 and TRBJ1-5; 7 positions match TRBD1. The V gene's germline CDR1 is LGHNA and CDR2 YNFKEQ. The CDR3 consists of 14 residues. V dropped 3 bases and J dropped 9; count of bases not matched to a gene: 8. CDR3 loop: CASSQRDRGSPQHF. Written as DNA, the CDR3 is TGTGCCAGCAGCCAGCGGGACAGAGGCTCGCCCCAGCATTTT.

V gene TRBV4-1 combines with J gene TRBJ2-2, with D uncertain. Trimming removed 1 base at V and 1 base at J, with 19 bases between. The CDR3 is made up of 19 amino acids. Germline CDR1 is MGHRA and CDR2 is YSYEKL. The CDR3 bases are TGCGCCAGCAGCCAAGTCGGTTCGTCTGCCATAAAGAACACCGGGGAGCTGTTTTTT. Translating gives CASSQVGSSAIKNTGELFF.

V is TRBV5-4 and J is TRBJ1-6; maybe TRBD1 (6 bases). V lost 0 bases and J 7 bases, leaving 8 bases between the germline ends. CDR3 length: 14 amino acids. Germline V CDR1 and CDR2: SGHNT, YYREEE (reference sequence). The CDR3 region is CASSLEQGNSPLHF. The CDR3 DNA sequence: TGTGCCAGCAGCTTGGAACAGGGAAATTCACCCCTCCACTTT.

V usage is TRBV18 and J usage is TRBJ2-3; no definite D call. The germline CDR1 and CDR2 sequences are KGHSH and LQKENI. Trimming pared 1 base from V and 2 bases from J, leaving 10 bases between. CDR3 size: 15 residues. In DNA, the CDR3 is TGTGCCAGCTCACCACTAGACACCTACACAGATACGCAGTATTTT. Amino acid sequence: CASSPLDTYTDTQYF.

This chain links TRBV4-1 with TRBJ2-7; 8 nucleotides agree with TRBD2. The germline V gene encodes CDR1 MGHRA and CDR2 YSYEKL. CDR3 length: 17 residues. The ends lost 1 base at V and 0 bases at J; junction bases unmatched: 8. CDR3 region: CASSQGSGTPSSYEQYF. The CDR3 bases are TGCGCCAGCAGCCAAGGTAGCGGGACGCCGTCCTCCTACGAGCAGTACTTC.

V and J are TRBV28 and TRBJ1-1, with a possible D match to TRBD1 (5 bases). This CDR3 is built from 13 residues. Germline loops: CDR1 MDHEN, CDR2 SYDVKM. Trimming left V 6 bases short and J 2 bases short, with 10 bases between. CDR3 in amino acids: CASRPTANTEAFF. The CDR3 nucleotides read TGTGCCAGCAGACCGACAGCCAACACTGAAGCTTTCTTT.

The rearrangement joins TRBV7-9 to TRBJ2-2; 12 positions agree with TRBD2. The length of the CDR3 is 17 residues. With 2 bases clipped from V and 4 bases from J, the junction kept 5 bases outside the gene matches. Germline V CDR1 and CDR2: SEHNR, FQNEAQ (reference sequence). The CDR3 is CASSLRPSGRGTGELFF. CDR3 bases: TGTGCCAGCAGCTTACGTCCTAGCGGGAGGGGCACCGGGGAGCTGTTTTTT.

This clone was seen a few times. The chain joins TRBV15 to TRBJ2-4; 11 bases line up with TRBD2. CDR3 length equals 16 residues. V trimming: 1 base; J trimming: 7 bases; junction bases outside the gene matches: 6. From germline, CDR1 is LNHNV and CDR2 YYDKDF (reference sequence). The CDR3 here is CATSRGASGRLNIQYF. DNA for the CDR3: TGTGCCACCAGCAGAGGGGCTAGCGGGAGGTTGAACATTCAGTACTTC.

The chain employs TRBV13 and TRBJ2-1; maybe TRBD2 (6 bases). The CDR3 contains 14 residues. In germline, CDR1 is PRHDT, CDR2 FYEKMQ (reference sequence). The ends were cut back, 5 bases at V and 3 bases at J, with 11 bases in the middle. This chain's CDR3 is CASSLPGLYNEQFF. For the CDR3, the DNA is TGTGCCAGCAGCCTCCCGGGACTCTACAATGAGCAGTTCTTC.

The chain uses TRBV13 and TRBJ1-5; the D gene is possibly TRBD1 (5 bases). Per the germline V gene, CDR1 is PRHDT and CDR2 is FYEKMQ (reference sequence). Trimming took off 4 bases at V and 3 bases at J, with 7 bases between the two ends. The CDR3 runs to 13 residues. DNA for the CDR3: TGTGCCAGCAGCTGGGGCACCAATCAGCCCCAGCATTTT. Protein product: CASSWGTNQPQHF.

This chain links TRBV4-1 with TRBJ2-7, with TRBD2 identical over 7 bases. The CDR3 extends over 13 amino acids. V gave up 5 bases and J gave up 2 bases; unmatched junction bases: 3. Germline V gene data show CDR1 as MGHRA and CDR2 as YSYEKL. Here the CDR3 DNA reads TGCGCCAGCAGCTGGCGGGAGACCTACGAGCAGTACTTC. Its translation is CASSWRETYEQYF.

The rearrangement links TRBV4-1 to TRBJ1-1; no definite D call. Per the germline V gene, CDR1 is MGHRA and CDR2 is YSYEKL. This CDR3 is 16 amino acids long. V was clipped by 0 bases and J by 0 bases, with 11 bases between them. CDR3 in DNA: TGCGCCAGCAGCCAAGATAATCAGATAATGAACACTGAAGCTTTCTTT. Translated: CASSQDNQIMNTEAFF.

The chain employs TRBV28 and TRBJ1-4; D call uncertain. The CDR3 contains 15 residues. CDR1 and CDR2 (germline): MDHEN, SYDVKM. Between the trimmed V and J ends, which lost 6 bases and 1 base, there was a span of 12 bases. The CDR3, as DNA: TGTGCCAGCAGAGGTGGCGGGTTAACTAATGAAAAACTGTTTTTT. As protein: CASRGGGLTNEKLFF.

The chain has TRBV19 and TRBJ1-1; no reliable D call. CDR1 and CDR2 (germline): LNHDA, SQIVND (reference sequence). The germline V and J ends were trimmed by 3 bases and 6 bases, with 8 bases remaining between them. The CDR3 sequence is 12 residues long. CDR3 nucleotides: TGTGCCAGTAGTATTAGTAAAGCTGAAGCTTTCTTT. It translates to CASSISKAEAFF.

The J gene is TRBJ2-5, the V gene TRBV7-3; 9 bases match TRBD2. The CDR3 runs 15 residues. Losses at the gene ends were 5 bases for V and 6 bases for J; bases not matched to a gene: 10. CDR1 is SGHTA, CDR2 FQGTGA, per germline. The CDR3, as DNA: TGTGCCAGCAGCCCCCGCGGGGGGGCGTTGAAGACCCAGTACTTC. It yields the protein CASSPRGGALKTQYF.

As concerns this clone: In the same sample, other DNA sequences code for this CDR3. V and J are TRBV5-1 and TRBJ1-4; tentative D call: TRBD1 (5 bases). The CDR3 totals 14 residues. The ends were cut back, 0 bases at V and 5 bases at J, with 8 bases in the middle. Germline V lookup: CDR1 SGHRS, CDR2 YFSETQ. CDR3 DNA sequence: TGCGCCAGCAGCTTGGGACAGAGAAATGAAAAACTGTTTTTT. Encoded protein: CASSLGQRNEKLFF. The full variable domain, with the rest looked up from reference TRBV5-1 and TRBJ1-4, is KAGVTQTPRYLIKTRGQQVTLSCSPISGHRSVSWYQQTPGQGLQFLFEYFSETQRNKGNFPGRFSGRQFSNSRSEMNVSTLELGDSALYLCASSLGQRNEKLFFGSGTQLSVL.

The V call is TRBV2, the J call TRBJ2-3; 10 bases align to TRBD1. The CDR3 is 14 amino acids. The junction had 10 bases not matched to a gene; V was cut back by 7 bases and J by 9 bases. Germline CDR1 SNHLY, CDR2 FYNNEI. The CDR3 spells CASKRDRGYGTQYF. CDR3 in DNA: TGTGCCAGCAAGAGGGACAGGGGTTATGGAACGCAGTATTTT.